One sample yielded the 24 T cell receptor beta chains listed below, sequenced in a study of blood T cell repertoires in COVID-19. The repertoire was sequenced with immunoSEQ multiplex PCR; TCRdb's copy has only in-frame clones and lacks some. The repertoire includes over 70,000 clones, under 90% of them detected once, and around 4% sits in the top ten. The specimen sequenced was peripheral blood. The receptors originated from a woman aged 60-70 years with acute or convalescent COVID-19.

The chain recombines TRBV7-9 with TRBJ2-5, with a possible D match to TRBD1 (6 bases). Germline CDR1 and CDR2: SEHNR and FQNEAQ (reference sequence). This CDR3 is 15 amino acids long. V was cut by 4 bases and J by 5 bases, with 17 bases left in between. CDR3 region: CASSSHLGGLETQYF. CDR3 DNA: TGTGCCAGCAGCTCCCATTTAGGGGGTTTGGAGACCCAGTACTTC.

The count of this clone is one. This chain links TRBV30 with TRBJ1-1, with 9 bases identical to TRBD1. Unmatched junction bases numbered 9, after V lost 3 bases and J lost 1 base. CDR3 size: 16 residues. Per germline, CDR1 GTSNPN and CDR2 SVGIG (reference sequence). DNA of the CDR3: TGTGCCTGGAGCCCGGGACAGGGCCGCTGGAACACTGAAGCTTTCTTT. This sequence encodes CAWSPGQGRWNTEAFF. The complete variable domain, with remaining parts taken from reference TRBV30 and TRBJ1-1, reads SQTIHQWPATLVQPVGSPLSLECTVEGTSNPNLYWYRQAAGRGLQLLFYSVGIGQISSEVPQNLSASRPQDRQFILSSKKLLLSDSGFYLCAWSPGQGRWNTEAFFGQGTRLTVV.

V usage is TRBV5-4 and J usage is TRBJ1-6; D call uncertain. The V end lost 4 bases, the J end lost 8 bases, and 13 bases lay between the germline ends. Germline loops: CDR1 SGHNT, CDR2 YYREEE (reference sequence). The CDR3 runs to 14 residues. In DNA, the CDR3 is TGTGCCAGCAGCCAGAGGGTTTTGGATTCACCCCTCCACTTT. Residues: CASSQRVLDSPLHF.

The chain links TRBV9 to TRBJ1-6; possible D gene TRBD1, 6 bases. This CDR3 comprises 14 residues. Germline CDR1 is SGDLS and CDR2 is YYNGEE. The V end lost 2 bases, the J end lost 6 bases, and 9 bases lay between the germline ends. The CDR3 loop reads CASSVRTANSPLHF. The CDR3, as DNA: TGTGCCAGCAGCGTCCGGACAGCTAATTCACCCCTCCACTTT.

This clone was observed once. The chain has TRBV6-6 and TRBJ1-2; D is unclear. Trimming removed 0 bases at V and 7 bases at J, with 15 bases between. Germline-derived CDR1 and CDR2 are MNHNY and SVGAGI (reference sequence). The CDR3 is 15 amino acids. The CDR3 region has the DNA TGTGCCAGCAGTTACTCCGATCCTAGGGAGGGTGGCTACACCTTC. Protein sequence: CASSYSDPREGGYTF.

The chain carries TRBV14 and TRBJ1-2, with TRBD1 matching over 7 bases. V lost 3 bases, J lost 4 bases, and 8 bases stayed unmatched. The CDR3 has 15 residues. Germline CDR1 is SGHDN and CDR2 is FVKESK. The CDR3 loop reads CASSHRQGGAYGYTF. The CDR3 DNA sequence: TGTGCCAGCAGCCATAGACAGGGAGGAGCCTATGGCTACACCTTC.

The J gene is TRBJ1-1, the V gene TRBV6-6; D is unclear. The CDR3 has 12 residues. Germline V gene sequence: CDR1 MNHNY, CDR2 SVGAGI (reference sequence). Between the trimmed V and J ends, which lost 6 bases and 7 bases, there was a span of 12 bases. CDR3 amino acids: CASSPQWYEAFF. The CDR3 DNA sequence: TGTGCCAGCAGCCCTCAGTGGTATGAAGCTTTCTTT.

The V call is TRBV6-5, the J call TRBJ1-2; D perhaps matches TRBD1 (5 bases). CDR3 size: 13 residues. CDR1 and CDR2 (germline): MNHEY, SVGAGI. V gave up 9 bases and J gave up 2 bases, with 13 bases separating them. CDR3 bases: TGTGCCAGTACCCCAGGGCACAACTATGGCTACACCTTC. This gives the protein CASTPGHNYGYTF.

The V and J genes are TRBV4-1 and TRBJ2-3; 7 bases fit TRBD2. Germline V CDR1 and CDR2: MGHRA, YSYEKL. This CDR3 is built from 16 residues. V gave up 3 bases and J gave up 2 bases; unmatched junction bases: 8. For the CDR3, the DNA is TGCGCCAGCAGCCATCCGGGGGGAGATCTCACAGATACGCAGTATTTT. Translating gives CASSHPGGDLTDTQYF.

The genes are TRBV28 and TRBJ1-2, with TRBD1 matching 7 bases. Looked up from germline, CDR1 is MDHEN and CDR2 is SYDVKM. The CDR3 runs to 14 residues. Trimming took 6 bases from V and 5 from J; bases not matched to a gene: 9. CDR3 DNA: TGTGCCAGCAGAATGACAGGGAAAGGGTATGGCTACACCTTC. Its protein is CASRMTGKGYGYTF.

The chain carries TRBV11-2 and TRBJ1-2; 8 nucleotides match TRBD1. Per germline, CDR1 SGHAT and CDR2 FQNNGV. V was pared by 5 bases and J by 2 bases, with 10 bases of the junction left unmatched. The CDR3 is 16 residues long. The CDR3 region has the DNA TGTGCCAGCAGCCCTCTAACAGGGGGATCCAACTATGGCTACACCTTC. Encoded protein: CASSPLTGGSNYGYTF.

The J gene is TRBJ2-7, the V gene TRBV14, with 9 bases aligning to TRBD1. Germline CDR1 and CDR2: SGHDN and FVKESK. The CDR3 covers 16 residues. After removal of 5 bases from V and 0 bases from J, the junction contained 8 bases not matched to a gene. The CDR3: CASSARQGVNSYEQYF. The CDR3 bases are TGTGCCAGCAGCGCCCGACAGGGGGTTAACTCCTACGAGCAGTACTTC.

The chain is built from TRBV6-1 and TRBJ2-7; D might be TRBD1 (6 bases). Germline-derived CDR1 and CDR2 are MNHNS and SASEGT. The CDR3 has 15 amino acids. V lost 5 bases and J 3 bases, leaving 17 bases between the germline ends. CDR3 in amino acids: CASSWATGSFYEQYF. The CDR3 nucleotides read TGTGCCAGCAGTTGGGCCACAGGGAGCTTCTACGAGCAGTACTTC.

The gene calls are TRBV2 and TRBJ1-4, with 7 positions matching TRBD1. V shed 4 bases and J 6 bases; nucleotides not matched to a gene: 5. Germline loops: CDR1 SNHLY, CDR2 FYNNEI. The CDR3 is 14 amino acids. The DNA for the CDR3 is TGTGCCAGCAGTGGTCGGCAGGGGGATGAAAAACTGTTTTTT. Protein sequence: CASSGRQGDEKLFF.

This chain links TRBV7-2 with TRBJ1-2, with 10 bases lining up with TRBD1. The germline gives CDR1 SGHTA, CDR2 FQGNSA. Germline trimming cut 1 base from V and 8 bases from J; bases unmatched to any gene: 7. The CDR3 is made up of 15 amino acids. The CDR3 nucleotides are TGTGCCAGCAGCTTAGATGGGACAGGGGTTTTCGGCTACACCTTC. Amino acids: CASSLDGTGVFGYTF.

The rearrangement uses TRBV5-1 and TRBJ1-4; no reliable D call. Trimming stripped 2 bases from V and 2 bases from J, with 7 bases between. The CDR3 sequence is 14 residues long. The germline gives CDR1 SGHRS, CDR2 YFSETQ. The CDR3 region is CASSFYGTNEKLFF. CDR3 sequence (DNA): TGCGCCAGCAGCTTCTACGGGACTAATGAAAAACTGTTTTTT.

This clone was detected only a few times. The CDR3 is CASSESNYGGRGNTEAFF. The DNA for the CDR3 is TGTGCCAGCAGTGAATCCAACTACGGGGGACGGGGGAACACTGAAGCTTTCTTT. This chain joins TRBV6-1 and TRBJ1-1, with D tentatively TRBD1 (5 bases). The CDR3 totals 18 residues. V was cut by 2 bases and J by 1 base, with 20 bases left in between. The germline V gene has CDR1 MNHNS and CDR2 SASEGT.

The rearrangement uses TRBV5-6 and TRBJ1-4; tentative D call: TRBD1 (5 bases). In germline, CDR1 is SGHDT, CDR2 YYEEEE. The CDR3 loop spans 12 amino acids. V lost 7 bases and J 7 bases, leaving 11 bases between the germline ends. In DNA, the CDR3 is TGTGCCAGCCGGGGGTCCGGTGAAAAACTGTTTTTT. Its protein is CASRGSGEKLFF.

The J gene is TRBJ1-1, the V gene TRBV7-4; D is perhaps TRBD1 (6 bases). The CDR3 loop spans 15 amino acids. Germline values: CDR1 SGHVT, CDR2 SQSDAQ. The ends were cut back, 6 bases at V and 1 base at J, with 15 bases in the middle. This CDR3 is CASRSRTVWNTEAFF. The CDR3 coding sequence is TGTGCCAGCAGATCCAGGACAGTGTGGAACACTGAAGCTTTCTTT.

This chain uses TRBV2 with TRBJ2-1; the match to TRBD2 covers 7 bases. Germline V lookup: CDR1 SNHLY, CDR2 FYNNEI. The trim removed 1 base at V and 2 bases at J, leaving 2 bases unmatched. This CDR3 has 15 residues. CDR3 loop: CASSEGGGAYNEQFF. The CDR3 DNA is TGTGCCAGCAGTGAAGGCGGGGGAGCCTACAATGAGCAGTTCTTC.

The chain couples TRBV5-8 to TRBJ1-3, with TRBD1 identical over 7 bases. V trimming: 4 bases; J trimming: 2 bases; junction bases outside the gene matches: 3. The V gene's germline CDR1 is SGHTS and CDR2 YDEGEE. The CDR3 has 14 residues. CDR3 amino acids: CASSNRGTGNTIYF. CDR3 DNA: TGTGCCAGCAGCAACAGGGGTACTGGAAACACCATATATTTT. The full variable domain, rest sourced from reference TRBV5-8 and TRBJ1-3, is EAGVTQSPTHLIKTRGQQATLRCSPISGHTSVYWYQQALGLGLQFLLWYDEGEERNRGNFPPRFSGRQFPNYSSELNVNALELEDSALYLCASSNRGTGNTIYFGEGSWLTVV.

This rearrangement joins TRBV20-1 to TRBJ1-6, with D possibly matching TRBD1 (5 bases). Trimming pared 3 bases from V and 7 bases from J, leaving 13 bases between. Germline V gives CDR1 DFQATT, CDR2 SNEGSKA (reference sequence). CDR3 length: 14 amino acids. The DNA of the CDR3 is TGCAGTGCTAGTCGCAGGGCGTGGAATTCACCCCTCCACTTT. It yields the protein CSASRRAWNSPLHF.

For this clone: The sample holds other DNA sequences that translate to the same CDR3. The V and J genes are TRBV18 and TRBJ1-1, with a possible D match to TRBD1 (5 bases). The CDR3 is 13 residues long. CDR1 is KGHSH, CDR2 LQKENI, per germline. V was clipped by 3 bases and J by 1 base, with 6 bases between them. The CDR3 coding sequence is TGTGCCAGCTCACCGGGGCGGAACACTGAAGCTTTCTTT. Encoded protein: CASSPGRNTEAFF.

This clone came up once. The chain joins TRBV10-3 to TRBJ1-2; D gene ambiguous. Trimming pared 6 bases from V and 2 bases from J, leaving 19 bases between. The germline CDR1 and CDR2 sequences are ENHRY and SYGVKD. The length of the CDR3 is 16 residues. Written as DNA, the CDR3 is TGTGCCATCAGACCGACCGGGAGAGCCCTGAACTATGGCTACACCTTC. Translating it yields CAIRPTGRALNYGYTF.